These 11 T cell receptor beta chains originate from one sample sequenced in a study of CD8+ T cells in alopecia areata. Isolated RNA was reverse transcribed into cDNA used as the sequencing template. TCRdb's table, derived via immunoSEQ multiplex PCR, lists solely in-frame clones and lacks some. Here the sample spans approximately 200,000 clones, 60% to 70% being singletons. The treatment denotes: oral pan-JAK inhibitor, 5-10 mg twice daily. Material: CD4+ T cells sorted from blood, obtained at week 4, from a patient treated with tofacitinib. The source is a human donor with alopecia areata.

The rearrangement links TRBV9 to TRBJ1-4; D is perhaps TRBD1 (6 bases). The length of the CDR3 is 15 residues. The V gene lost 1 base and the J gene lost 3 bases, with 10 bases spanning the gap. CDR1 and CDR2 (germline): SGDLS, YYNGEE. This CDR3 reads CASSVQGSPNEKLFF. In DNA form, the CDR3 reads TGTGCCAGCAGCGTACAGGGGTCTCCTAATGAAAAACTGTTTTTT. The variable domain in full, completed from reference TRBV9 and TRBJ1-4, reads DSGVTQTPKHLITATGQRVTLRCSPRSGDLSVYWYQQSLDQGLQFLIQYYNGEERAKGNILERFSAQQFPDLHSELNLSSLELGDSALYFCASSVQGSPNEKLFFGSGTQLSVL.

This clone was seen a few times. The chain uses TRBV7-2 and TRBJ2-2, with TRBD1 matching over 7 bases. The CDR3 length is 16 residues. Germline lookup yields CDR1 SGHTA and CDR2 FQGNSA. V shed 5 bases, J shed 0 bases, and the junction held 6 bases outside the gene matches. The CDR3 reads CASSRDRTTNTGELFF. CDR3 DNA: TGTGCCAGCAGCCGGGACAGAACAACGAACACCGGGGAGCTGTTTTTT.

The V and J genes are TRBV6-5 and TRBJ2-5; weak D call: TRBD1 (5 bases). The germline gives CDR1 MNHEY, CDR2 SVGAGI. The germline V and J ends were trimmed by 4 bases and 5 bases, with 14 bases remaining between them. This CDR3 has 14 residues. The CDR3: CASSSPRARETQYF. The CDR3 coding sequence is TGTGCCAGCAGTTCCCCCAGGGCACGCGAGACCCAGTACTTC.

The genes are TRBV30 and TRBJ2-3, with 8 bases that match TRBD1. The V segment lost 0 bases and the J segment 4 bases; nucleotides outside the gene matches: 6. This CDR3 is 15 amino acids long. Germline V CDR1 and CDR2: GTSNPN, SVGIG (reference sequence). CDR3 residues: CAWSVGQGGPDTQYF. For the CDR3, the DNA is TGTGCCTGGAGTGTCGGACAGGGTGGTCCAGATACGCAGTATTTT.

The chain uses TRBV30 and TRBJ1-2; D may be TRBD1 (5 bases). The germline gives CDR1 GTSNPN, CDR2 SVGIG (reference sequence). The V end was cut by 8 bases, the J end by 8 bases, with 24 bases between. The CDR3 runs 14 residues. CDR3 residues: CARQSGLPGRGYTF. CDR3 in DNA: TGTGCCCGCCAATCGGGACTCCCAGGGAGAGGCTACACCTTC.

The V and J genes are TRBV4-1 and TRBJ1-2; D is ambiguous. V was trimmed by 0 bases and J by 8 bases, leaving 19 bases between them. This CDR3 comprises 16 residues. The germline CDR1 and CDR2 sequences are MGHRA and YSYEKL. CDR3 DNA: TGCGCCAGCAGCCAAGAACGTGCCGGGTCTAGGATAGGCTACACCTTC. Its translation: CASSQERAGSRIGYTF.

This chain connects TRBV20-1 to TRBJ2-1; maybe TRBD2 (6 bases). The CDR3 has 11 residues. From germline, CDR1 is DFQATT and CDR2 SNEGSKA (reference sequence). V shed 3 bases and J shed 9 bases, with 9 bases lying between them. CDR3 loop: CSARGRGEQFF. The CDR3 nucleotides are TGCAGTGCTAGGGGGCGGGGTGAGCAGTTCTTC.

The chain combines TRBV7-2 with TRBJ2-1; D perhaps matches TRBD1 (6 bases). Germline V lookup: CDR1 SGHTA, CDR2 FQGNSA. The CDR3 length is 16 residues. V lost 5 bases to trimming and J lost 8 bases, with 22 bases between them. The CDR3 DNA reads as TGTGCCAGCAGCCTAGGGGGACACCTGGTGAACGATGAGCAGTTCTTC. It yields the protein CASSLGGHLVNDEQFF.

In regard to this clone: The germline gene is not matched at one end of the junction; a read error may be the cause. CDR3 protein: CASRPKWGQQFF. For the CDR3, the DNA is TGTGCTAGCAGGCCAAAGTGGGGGCAGCAGTTCTTC. V and J are TRBV7-7 and TRBJ2-1; possibly TRBD1 for D (6 bases). CDR3 length equals 12 residues. CDR1 and CDR2 from the germline V gene are SSHAT and FNYEAQ (reference sequence).

This clone was found once. V and J are TRBV29-1 and TRBJ1-1; D perhaps matches TRBD1 (6 bases). V shed 4 bases and J shed 10 bases, with 25 bases lying between them. This CDR3 comprises 15 residues. Germline CDR1 and CDR2: SQVTM and ANQGSEA. This CDR3 is CSVGSGTRTLTAAFF. The CDR3 DNA sequence: TGCAGCGTTGGATCCGGGACACGAACCCTGACGGCAGCTTTCTTT.

The chain is built from TRBV30 and TRBJ2-6, with no clear D. This CDR3 has 17 residues. V was cut by 1 base and J by 0 bases, with 13 bases left in between. Per germline, CDR1 GTSNPN and CDR2 SVGIG (reference sequence). CDR3 residues: CAWSGRVPFSGANVLTF. CDR3 nucleotide sequence: TGTGCCTGGAGTGGAAGGGTACCCTTCTCTGGGGCCAACGTCCTGACTTTC.